The 18 T cell receptor beta chains below come from one sample, sequenced in a study of graft-versus-host responses after intestinal transplantation. Sequencing used immunoSEQ multiplex PCR; TCRdb keeps in-frame clones, though not all of them. The repertoire holds some 39,000 clones, approximately 93% seen once, with 3.6% in the top ten. Here the sequenced sample was PBMCs, taken roughly 780 days after intestinal transplantation. All receptors derive from a human patient who received an intestinal transplant, so some T cells may come from the graft donor.

The chain employs TRBV5-1 and TRBJ1-5, with D unclear. The CDR3 loop spans 16 amino acids. V lost 0 bases and J lost 1, with 11 bases in between. Germline CDR1 and CDR2: SGHRS and YFSETQ. CDR3 protein: CASSLGGLGSNQPQHF. The CDR3 bases are TGCGCCAGCAGCTTGGGAGGCTTGGGGAGCAATCAGCCCCAGCATTTT.

The CDR3 spells CASSAAKDIQETQYF. The CDR3 coding sequence is TGTGCCAGCAGCGCGGCCAAGGACATCCAAGAGACCCAGTACTTC. The chain combines TRBV11-2 with TRBJ2-5, with D possibly being TRBD1 (5 bases). CDR3 length: 15 residues. With 5 bases removed from V and 1 base from J, the gap between germline ends came to 14 bases. Germline CDR1 is SGHAT and CDR2 is FQNNGV.

The chain uses TRBV5-6 and TRBJ2-7; unclear D gene. CDR3 length: 13 residues. CDR1 is SGHDT, CDR2 YYEEEE, per germline. V shed 4 bases and J shed 3 bases, with 11 bases lying between them. CDR3 residues: CASSQYELYEQYF. The CDR3 DNA reads TGTGCCAGCAGCCAGTACGAGCTCTACGAGCAGTACTTC.

The V gene is TRBV10-3, the J gene TRBJ1-3; 10 bases map to TRBD1. Germline V gene data show CDR1 as ENHRY and CDR2 as SYGVKD. J gave up 4 bases and V 6 bases, and 3 bases lay outside the gene matches. The CDR3 has 14 amino acids. CDR3 sequence: CAISAGQGGNTIYF. The CDR3 nucleotides read TGTGCCATCAGCGCGGGACAGGGGGGAAACACCATATATTTT.

V and J are TRBV9 and TRBJ2-7, with TRBD1 matching over 10 bases. There are 14 residues in the CDR3. The junction had 3 bases not matched to a gene; V was cut back by 3 bases and J by 3 bases. Germline loops: CDR1 SGDLS, CDR2 YYNGEE. The DNA of the CDR3 is TGTGCCAGCAGCGACCGGGACAGGGGCTACGAGCAGTACTTC. This sequence encodes CASSDRDRGYEQYF.

The V call is TRBV30, the J call TRBJ1-1, with a possible D match to TRBD1 (6 bases). Germline V gene data show CDR1 as GTSNPN and CDR2 as SVGIG (reference sequence). CDR3 length: 16 amino acids. Trimming removed 0 bases at V and 4 bases at J, with 18 bases between. CDR3 loop: CAWSVIGGRAGTEAFF. For the CDR3, the DNA is TGTGCCTGGAGTGTCATCGGGGGGCGGGCGGGCACTGAAGCTTTCTTT.

This clone was seen just once. This chain connects TRBV27 to TRBJ2-3; D is perhaps TRBD2 (5 bases). The V gene lost 2 bases and the J gene lost 2 bases, with 20 bases spanning the gap. Germline V gene sequence: CDR1 MNHEY, CDR2 SMNVEV (reference sequence). This CDR3 comprises 18 residues. The CDR3, as DNA: TGTGCCAGCAGTTTAAACCCAGGACTCCAAGCCAACACAGATACGCAGTATTTT. Protein: CASSLNPGLQANTDTQYF.

The chain joins TRBV27 to TRBJ2-3; no clear D gene. CDR1 MNHEY and CDR2 SMNVEV come from the germline V gene (reference sequence). V was pared by 6 bases and J by 2 bases, with 9 bases between. CDR3 length: 13 amino acids. The CDR3 loop reads CASSRKDTDTQYF. The CDR3 DNA reads TGTGCCAGCAGCAGGAAGGACACAGATACGCAGTATTTT.

The CDR3 region is CASSYSYGTTDTQYF. Written as DNA, the CDR3 is TGTGCCAGCAGTTACTCGTACGGAACCACAGATACGCAGTATTTT. This chain uses TRBV6-5 with TRBJ2-3; no clear D. The germline V and J ends were trimmed by 0 bases and 2 bases, with 9 bases remaining between them. CDR3 length: 15 residues. From germline, CDR1 is MNHEY and CDR2 SVGAGI.

The chain recombines TRBV12-5 with TRBJ2-7; TRBD1 is a possible D gene (5 bases). V was cut by 6 bases and J by 2 bases, with 11 bases left in between. This CDR3 spans 13 amino acids. Germline assignment: CDR1 LGHNT and CDR2 FRNRAP. The CDR3 DNA sequence: TGTGCTAGTGGCCGTGCAGGGACCTACGAGCAGTACTTC. This gives the protein CASGRAGTYEQYF.

The V gene is TRBV6-9, the J gene TRBJ1-3; D remains unclear. This CDR3 comprises 15 residues. Germline values: CDR1 MNHGY, CDR2 SVAAGI. Trimming shortened V by 7 bases and J by 0 bases, and 13 bases separated the two germline ends. The CDR3 here is CASTHYPGSGNTIYF. CDR3 bases: TGTGCCAGCACACACTACCCGGGCTCTGGAAACACCATATATTTT.

This clone was seen a single time. The CDR3 here is CASTTGREKETQYF. CDR3 sequence (DNA): TGTGCCAGCACCACAGGGCGGGAGAAAGAGACCCAGTACTTC. The chain couples TRBV28 to TRBJ2-5, with a tentative D call TRBD2 (7 bases). The germline gives CDR1 MDHEN, CDR2 SYDVKM. CDR3 length: 14 amino acids. Between the trimmed V and J ends, which lost 7 bases and 3 bases, there was a span of 15 bases.

The chain combines TRBV14 with TRBJ2-1; 7 positions agree with TRBD1. This CDR3 has 15 residues. The germline V gene encodes CDR1 SGHDN and CDR2 FVKESK. V dropped 0 bases and J dropped 9; count of bases not matched to a gene: 8. The CDR3 bases are TGTGCCAGCAGCCAAGAACCGACAGGGTTTGGTGAGCAGTTCTTC. Translating it yields CASSQEPTGFGEQFF.

The rearrangement uses TRBV29-1 and TRBJ1-1; the D gene is possibly TRBD1 (5 bases). CDR1 is SQVTM, CDR2 ANQGSEA, per germline. The CDR3 spans 13 residues. Between the trimmed V and J ends, which lost 6 bases and 0 bases, there was a span of 11 bases. CDR3 in DNA: TGCAGCGTGGGGGGGGGAATGAACACTGAAGCTTTCTTT. Amino acids: CSVGGGMNTEAFF.

The chain recombines TRBV4-1 with TRBJ2-1; 11 bases are a match to TRBD2. V gave up 0 bases and J gave up 9 bases; unmatched junction bases: 1. Germline loops: CDR1 MGHRA, CDR2 YSYEKL. The CDR3 length is 14 residues. The CDR3 region is CASSQEGLAGEQFF. As DNA, the CDR3 is TGCGCCAGCAGCCAAGAAGGACTAGCGGGTGAGCAGTTCTTC.

The chain links TRBV4-3 to TRBJ1-2; unclear D gene. Trimming removed 0 bases at V and 12 bases at J, with 8 bases between. Germline V gives CDR1 LGHNA, CDR2 YSLEER. The length of the CDR3 is 11 residues. The CDR3 DNA reads as TGCGCCAGCAGCCAAGATTTGAAGCACACCTTC. Its translation: CASSQDLKHTF.

The chain recombines TRBV6-1 with TRBJ2-7; D gene uncertain. CDR1 and CDR2 from the germline V gene are MNHNS and SASEGT. The CDR3 spans 11 residues. Between the trimmed V and J ends, which lost 4 bases and 4 bases, there was a span of 5 bases. CDR3 loop: CASSAGYEQYF. The CDR3 nucleotides are TGTGCCAGCAGTGCCGGTTACGAGCAGTACTTC.

This rearrangement joins TRBV5-1 to TRBJ2-1; 7 bases match TRBD1. Germline V CDR1 and CDR2: SGHRS, YFSETQ. Trimming removed 0 bases from V and 0 bases from J; junction bases left unmatched: 3. There are 16 residues in the CDR3. The CDR3 bases are TGCGCCAGCAGCTTGGTGGCAGGGGGCTCCTACAATGAGCAGTTCTTC. The encoded protein is CASSLVAGGSYNEQFF.